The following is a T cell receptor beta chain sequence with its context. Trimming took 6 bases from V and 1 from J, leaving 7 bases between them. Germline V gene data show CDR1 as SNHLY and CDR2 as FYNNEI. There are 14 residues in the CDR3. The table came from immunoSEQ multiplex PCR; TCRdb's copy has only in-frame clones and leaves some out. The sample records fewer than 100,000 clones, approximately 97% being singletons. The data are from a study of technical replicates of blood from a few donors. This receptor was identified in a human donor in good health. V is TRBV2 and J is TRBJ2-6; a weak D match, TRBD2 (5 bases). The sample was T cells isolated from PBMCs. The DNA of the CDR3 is TGTGCCAGCAGGCGGGCGTCTGGGGCCAACGTCCTGACTTTC. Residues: CASRRASGANVLTF.